This entry lists 7 T cell receptor beta chains sequenced from one sample in a study of blood T cell repertoires in COVID-19. Profiled with immunoSEQ multiplex PCR; TCRdb holds only in-frame clones, not every one. The sample lists about 65,000 clones; approximately 75% were seen once. Sequences were obtained from peripheral blood. The receptors were sampled from a man older than 75 with acute or convalescent COVID-19.

The chain joins TRBV6-5 to TRBJ2-5; a possible D gene is TRBD1 (5 bases). The CDR3 contains 14 residues. CDR1 is MNHEY and CDR2 is SVGAGI in the germline V gene. V lost 6 bases and J lost 4, with 15 bases in between. The CDR3 DNA reads TGTGCCAGCAGATCACGTGGCAGGGCAGAGACCCAGTACTTC. Its translation is CASRSRGRAETQYF.

The rearrangement links TRBV30 to TRBJ1-1; the D gene is possibly TRBD1 (5 bases). Trimming removed 4 bases from V and 6 bases from J, with 12 bases in between. Germline V CDR1 and CDR2: GTSNPN, SVGIG (reference sequence). The CDR3 covers 12 residues. CDR3 nucleotide sequence: TGTGCCTGGACAGGGAGGGAGGCTGAAGCTTTCTTT. It codes for CAWTGREAEAFF.

V and J are TRBV10-3 and TRBJ1-6; D gene ambiguous. This CDR3 has 16 residues. V gave up 5 bases and J gave up 0 bases, with 11 bases separating them. The germline gives CDR1 ENHRY, CDR2 SYGVKD. CDR3 sequence: CAISPSGGSYNSPLHF. The CDR3 DNA reads TGTGCCATCAGTCCCTCTGGAGGCTCCTATAATTCACCCCTCCACTTT.

The chain employs TRBV29-1 and TRBJ2-5; TRBD2 is a possible D gene (7 bases). Germline V CDR1 and CDR2: SQVTM, ANQGSEA. Trimming removed 5 bases from V and 5 bases from J, with 18 bases in between. The CDR3 has 14 residues. The CDR3 is CSVWRGRRKETQYF. CDR3 nucleotides: TGCAGCGTTTGGCGGGGGCGGAGGAAGGAGACCCAGTACTTC.

This sequence joins TRBV4-2 and TRBJ1-1, with D maybe TRBD1 (5 bases). This CDR3 is built from 14 residues. The germline gives CDR1 LGHNA, CDR2 YNFKEQ. V was shortened by 4 bases and J by 1 base, with 10 bases between the two germline ends. CDR3 loop: CASSPRQWNTEAFF. CDR3 nucleotides: TGTGCCAGCAGCCCAAGACAGTGGAACACTGAAGCTTTCTTT.

The chain employs TRBV27 and TRBJ2-5, with 7 bases that match TRBD1. Per the germline V gene, CDR1 is MNHEY and CDR2 is SMNVEV (reference sequence). This CDR3 has 16 amino acids. With 6 bases clipped from V and 4 bases from J, the junction kept 14 bases outside the gene matches. The CDR3 protein is CASSLSPGTAGETQYF. In DNA form, the CDR3 reads TGTGCCAGCAGCCTTTCCCCTGGGACAGCCGGAGAGACCCAGTACTTC.

CDR3: CASRPPGQGIYEQYF. As DNA, the CDR3 is TGTGCCAGCAGACCCCCGGGACAGGGGATTTACGAGCAGTACTTC. This chain joins TRBV6-5 and TRBJ2-7; 10 nucleotides line up with TRBD1. Germline lookup yields CDR1 MNHEY and CDR2 SVGAGI. CDR3 size: 15 residues. V lost 6 bases and J lost 4; bases outside the gene matches: 9.